The clone carrying this T cell receptor (beta chain) was observed a few times. The record originates from a study of T cells in Graves' hyperthyroidism and ophthalmopathy. About the study: Peripheral blood was collected at initial diagnosis, before any treatment.

Germline assignment: CDR1 DFQATT and CDR2 SNEGSKA (reference sequence). Losses at the gene ends were 2 bases for V and 0 bases for J; bases not matched to a gene: 9. The CDR3 sequence is 18 residues long. TCR beta CDR3 regions were amplified from RNA transcripts. TCR CDR3 regions were first amplified by RT-PCR with HTBI primers. TCRdb itself ran the multiplex PCR reads through MiXCR, one entry per CDR3 protein. This table has 500,000 to 550,000 distinct CDR3 sequences, 20% appearing once. Patients counted as stable if ophthalmopathy did not develop within 18 months. The source material was blood. The receptor was derived from a man aged 18 to 29 with Graves' hyperthyroidism. This chain connects TRBV20-1 to TRBJ2-6, with 8 nucleotides matching TRBD2. CDR3 in amino acids: CSARIPGGAHSGANVLTF. As DNA, the CDR3 is TGCAGTGCTAGAATTCCCGGGGGGGCCCACTCTGGGGCCAACGTCCTGACTTTC.